The subject of this entry is one T cell receptor beta chain. The sample is drawn from a study of blood T cell repertoires in COVID-19. About the research overall: Sources were T cells, B-cell-depleted T cells, or PBMCs; the material itself was cDNA or gDNA.

The assay was immunoSEQ multiplex PCR, and TCRdb's table has in-frame clones only and misses some. The table shows about 200,000 clones, with around 87% occurring only once. The sequencing sample was made of peripheral blood. The receptor comes from a man aged 55 to 69 with acute or convalescent COVID-19.

The CDR3 loop reads CASTVTGGAPGGYTF. In DNA form, the CDR3 reads TGCGCCAGCACGGTTACAGGGGGCGCCCCGGGTGGCTACACCTTC. The J gene is TRBJ1-2, the V gene TRBV5-1; 9 bases align to TRBD1. Per the germline V gene, CDR1 is SGHRS and CDR2 is YFSETQ. The CDR3 runs 15 residues. V lost 6 bases and J lost 7; bases outside the gene matches: 13. Together with reference TRBV5-1 and TRBJ1-2, the CDR3 gives the full variable domain: KAGVTQTPRYLIKTRGQQVTLSCSPISGHRSVSWYQQTPGQGLQFLFEYFSETQRNKGNFPGRFSGRQFSNSRSEMNVSTLELGDSALYLCASTVTGGAPGGYTFGSGTRLTVV.